This passage covers 26 T cell receptor beta chains from one sample sequenced in a study of blood T cell repertoires in COVID-19. Sequencing used immunoSEQ multiplex PCR; TCRdb keeps in-frame clones, though not all of them. The table shows 250,000 or so clones, with around nine tenths occurring only once. Sample: peripheral blood. All receptors come from a woman in her sixties with acute or convalescent COVID-19.

The genes are TRBV5-1 and TRBJ1-1; a weak D match, TRBD1 (5 bases). This CDR3 spans 14 amino acids. V lost 1 base and J lost 3, with 10 bases in between. Germline V gene data show CDR1 as SGHRS and CDR2 as YFSETQ. The CDR3 DNA sequence: TGCGCCAGCAGCTTGAGCAGGGTAGACACTGAAGCTTTCTTT. This translates into CASSLSRVDTEAFF.

This clone was seen just once. The genes are TRBV12-5 and TRBJ2-1; 7 bases line up with TRBD1. This CDR3 comprises 15 residues. V shed 2 bases and J 5 bases; nucleotides not matched to a gene: 6. Germline CDR1 reads LGHNT; CDR2 reads FRNRAP. DNA of the CDR3: TGTGCTAGTGGTTTGTGGTTCGACAGGGACAATGAGCAGTTCTTC. Its protein product is CASGLWFDRDNEQFF.

The rearrangement uses TRBV27 and TRBJ2-6; TRBD2 is a possible D gene (6 bases). The CDR3 is 19 amino acids. Looked up from germline, CDR1 is MNHEY and CDR2 is SMNVEV (reference sequence). Trimming removed 3 bases at V and 0 bases at J, with 18 bases between. In DNA form, the CDR3 reads TGTGCCAGCAGTTTCCGGGAGTGGGGCCACCGCTCTGGGGCCAACGTCCTGACTTTC. Translation: CASSFREWGHRSGANVLTF.

This clone was found once. The chain recombines TRBV9 with TRBJ2-3; D is possibly TRBD2 (6 bases). CDR3 size: 17 residues. V lost 4 bases and J 8 bases, leaving 26 bases between the germline ends. CDR1 is SGDLS and CDR2 is YYNGEE in the germline V gene. The CDR3 protein is CASSPKGGALLVGTQYF. The CDR3 DNA reads as TGTGCCAGCAGCCCTAAAGGAGGGGCCCTTTTGGTTGGTACGCAGTATTTT.

This clone was observed a few times. V gene TRBV7-8 combines with J gene TRBJ1-3; tentatively, D is TRBD1 (6 bases). The germline V and J ends were trimmed by 5 bases and 0 bases, with 17 bases remaining between them. The CDR3 is 17 residues long. Germline V gene sequence: CDR1 SGHVS, CDR2 FQNEAQ. CDR3 DNA: TGTGCCAGCAGCGCCAGGACAGCAGCCTCCTCTGGAAACACCATATATTTT. Protein sequence: CASSARTAASSGNTIYF.

CDR3 sequence (DNA): TGTGCCAGCAGCGTCTCAGGGGCGCCCTTGGCCGGGGAGCTGTTTTTT. Its protein product is CASSVSGAPLAGELFF. The gene calls are TRBV7-2 and TRBJ2-2, with D maybe TRBD1 (6 bases). Deletions cut 5 bases from V and 6 bases from J, with 19 bases between. Germline V gene lookup returns CDR1 SGHTA and CDR2 FQGNSA. This CDR3 is built from 16 residues.

The count of this clone is one. The CDR3 coding sequence is TGTGCCAGCAGGGAGACGGGAGGCTATGGCTACACCTTC. Translated, it gives CASRETGGYGYTF. The V call is TRBV6-5, the J call TRBJ1-2; D remains ambiguous. CDR3 length equals 13 residues. Germline CDR1 is MNHEY and CDR2 is SVGAGI. With 6 bases removed from V and 4 bases from J, the gap between germline ends came to 12 bases.

The rearrangement uses TRBV7-8 and TRBJ2-3; 7 nucleotides agree with TRBD1. Germline trimming cut 5 bases from V and 0 bases from J; bases unmatched to any gene: 5. This CDR3 is built from 15 residues. Germline values: CDR1 SGHVS, CDR2 FQNEAQ. The CDR3 region is CASSTPTGSTDTQYF. For the CDR3, the DNA is TGTGCCAGCAGCACACCGACAGGGAGCACAGATACGCAGTATTTT. Full variable domain (missing parts from reference TRBV7-8 and TRBJ2-3): GAGVSQSPRYKVAKRGQDVALRCDPISGHVSLFWYQQALGQGPEFLTYFQNEAQLDKSGLPSDRFFAERPEGSVSTLKIQRTQQEDSAVYLCASSTPTGSTDTQYFGPGTRLTVL.

V usage is TRBV4-3 and J usage is TRBJ1-2; 7 nucleotides match TRBD1. V gave up 0 bases and J gave up 4 bases; unmatched junction bases: 11. The CDR3 is 17 amino acids. Germline-derived CDR1 and CDR2 are LGHNA and YSLEER. The CDR3 sequence: CASSQDTRRGQSYGYTF. The CDR3 DNA reads TGCGCCAGCAGCCAAGATACCCGGAGGGGGCAGAGCTATGGCTACACCTTC.

The chain has TRBV2 and TRBJ1-2; D is unresolved. CDR1 is SNHLY and CDR2 is FYNNEI in the germline V gene. This CDR3 comprises 13 residues. V gave up 9 bases and J gave up 6 bases, with 17 bases separating them. The CDR3 here is CARVNPGGDGYTF. Written as DNA, the CDR3 is TGTGCCAGAGTCAACCCCGGCGGGGATGGCTACACCTTC.

This clone was observed a handful of times. The V gene is TRBV11-2, the J gene TRBJ2-3; 9 nucleotides line up with TRBD1. Trimming removed 1 base from V and 3 bases from J; junction bases left unmatched: 2. The CDR3 has 15 residues. Germline CDR1 and CDR2: SGHAT and FQNNGV. The DNA of the CDR3 is TGTGCCAGCAGCTTAGGACAGGGGGAAACAGATACGCAGTATTTT. Translating gives CASSLGQGETDTQYF.

The chain uses TRBV12-3 or TRBV12-4 and TRBJ2-7, with a tentative D call TRBD2 (5 bases). Between the trimmed V and J ends, which lost 3 bases and 4 bases, there was a span of 10 bases. The CDR3 extends over 13 amino acids. The CDR3 reads CASSFGKYYEQYF. In nucleotides, the CDR3 is TGTGCCAGCAGTTTCGGGAAGTATTACGAGCAGTACTTC.

A few counts support this clone. An end of the junction does not agree with germline; a read error may underlie this. The chain joins TRBV7-7 to TRBJ2-7; perhaps TRBD2 as D (6 bases). Per germline, CDR1 SSHAT and CDR2 FNYEAQ (reference sequence). The CDR3 loop spans 13 amino acids. The CDR3 loop reads CASSLAAGYEQYF. The CDR3, as DNA: TGTGCTAGCAGCTTAGCGGCAGGCTACGAGCAGTACTTC.

The rearrangement joins TRBV7-9 to TRBJ1-6, with TRBD1 matching over 8 bases. V gave up 3 bases and J gave up 8 bases; unmatched junction bases: 3. The germline V gene has CDR1 SEHNR and CDR2 FQNEAQ (reference sequence). The CDR3 is 14 residues long. CDR3 bases: TGTGCCAGCAGCTTGACAGGGGATCATTCACCCCTCCACTTT. Its translation: CASSLTGDHSPLHF.

The chain couples TRBV3-1 (or the pseudogene TRBV3-2) to TRBJ1-4; D is uncertain. Per the germline V gene, CDR1 is LGHDT and CDR2 is YNNKEL (reference sequence). V shed 0 bases and J shed 6 bases, with 17 bases lying between them. This CDR3 spans 17 amino acids. CDR3 nucleotides: TGTGCCAGCAGCCAAGAAGGCCGGAGGACTGGGGATGAAAAACTGTTTTTT. Translation: CASSQEGRRTGDEKLFF.

The chain has TRBV29-1 and TRBJ1-6; D may be TRBD1 (5 bases). Germline loops: CDR1 SQVTM, CDR2 ANQGSEA. Trimming removed 5 bases from V and 8 bases from J, with 13 bases in between. The CDR3 is 13 amino acids. The CDR3: CSVQKTGDSPLHF. CDR3 bases: TGCAGCGTTCAGAAAACGGGGGATTCACCCCTCCACTTT.

The chain recombines TRBV5-6 with TRBJ2-3; D possibly corresponds to TRBD1 (5 bases). This CDR3 region has 15 residues. Germline V gives CDR1 SGHDT, CDR2 YYEEEE. V lost 0 bases, J lost 2 bases, and 10 bases lay in between. The CDR3 loop is CASSLEVGPTDTQYF. The CDR3 DNA follows: TGTGCCAGCAGCTTGGAAGTGGGGCCCACAGATACGCAGTATTTT.

This rearrangement joins TRBV15 to TRBJ1-5, with no clear D. CDR1 is LNHNV and CDR2 is YYDKDF in the germline V gene (reference sequence). V dropped 2 bases and J dropped 0 bases, with 14 bases sitting between them. The CDR3 consists of 17 residues. The DNA for the CDR3 is TGTGCCACCAGCAGATTTTCCGGGGTTAATAGCAATCAGCCCCAGCATTTT. Encoded protein: CATSRFSGVNSNQPQHF.

This rearrangement joins TRBV15 to TRBJ1-6, with a weak D call TRBD1 (5 bases). The CDR3 has 15 amino acids. Germline V lookup: CDR1 LNHNV, CDR2 YYDKDF (reference sequence). With 0 bases removed from V and 10 bases from J, the gap between germline ends came to 13 bases. CDR3 coding DNA: TGTGCCACCAGCAGAGATCTGGGGGGGGAATCACCCCTCCACTTT. This sequence encodes CATSRDLGGESPLHF.

This chain connects TRBV10-3 to TRBJ1-2, with 7 bases identical to TRBD1. The germline V gene encodes CDR1 ENHRY and CDR2 SYGVKD. Unmatched junction bases numbered 8, after V lost 6 bases and J lost 7 bases. This CDR3 contains 13 residues. For the CDR3, the DNA is TGTGCCATCAGGGACACCCAGGGGGTTGGCTACACCTTC. This encodes CAIRDTQGVGYTF.

V gene TRBV6-6 combines with J gene TRBJ2-6; D may be TRBD2 (5 bases). CDR3 size: 17 residues. The germline V gene encodes CDR1 MNHNY and CDR2 SVGAGI (reference sequence). V lost 5 bases to trimming and J lost 5 bases, with 19 bases between them. The CDR3: CASSLDPRDTWANVLTF. For the CDR3, the DNA is TGTGCCAGCAGTCTCGACCCCCGGGATACGTGGGCCAACGTCCTGACTTTC.

V is TRBV19 and J is TRBJ1-2; 9 bases match TRBD1. The CDR3 loop spans 16 amino acids. Unmatched junction bases numbered 10, after V lost 2 bases and J lost 6 bases. Germline loops: CDR1 LNHDA, CDR2 SQIVND (reference sequence). The CDR3 DNA reads TGTGCCAGTAGTATACCCCGGGGACAGGGAATCGATGGCTACACCTTC. It codes for CASSIPRGQGIDGYTF. The variable domain in full, with the rest retrieved from reference TRBV19 and TRBJ1-2, is DGGITQSPKYLFRKEGQNVTLSCEQNLNHDAMYWYRQDPGQGLRLIYYSQIVNDFQKGDIAEGYSVSREKKESFPLTVTSAQKNPTAFYLCASSIPRGQGIDGYTFGSGTRLTVV.

The rearrangement uses TRBV18 and TRBJ1-4; 9 nucleotides agree with TRBD1. CDR3 length: 14 residues. Trimming cost V 6 bases and J 7 bases; bases outside gene matches: 6. The germline CDR1 and CDR2 sequences are KGHSH and LQKENI. CDR3: CASSPGTGLEKLFF. DNA of the CDR3: TGTGCCAGCTCCCCCGGGACAGGGCTTGAAAAACTGTTTTTT.

V gene TRBV28 combines with J gene TRBJ1-5; 9 bases line up with TRBD1. V lost 6 bases, J lost 1 base, and 7 bases stayed unmatched. The CDR3 length is 16 residues. CDR1 and CDR2 (germline): MDHEN, SYDVKM. The CDR3 DNA reads as TGTGCCAGCAGCTACGGACAGGGGACCAGCAATCAGCCCCAGCATTTT. It specifies CASSYGQGTSNQPQHF.

This chain links TRBV4-3 with TRBJ2-3; 13 nucleotides line up with TRBD2. This CDR3 spans 17 amino acids. Germline V gene data show CDR1 as LGHNA and CDR2 as YSLEER. V trimming: 4 bases; J trimming: 6 bases; junction bases outside the gene matches: 10. The DNA of the CDR3 is TGCGCCAGCAGCCCGAACGGACTAGCGGGAGTTATCGATACGCAGTATTTT. This translates into CASSPNGLAGVIDTQYF.

The V and J genes are TRBV7-2 and TRBJ1-6, with D uncertain. Germline V gives CDR1 SGHTA, CDR2 FQGNSA. The CDR3 sequence is 16 residues long. V was cut by 5 bases and J by 1 base, with 12 bases left in between. Written as DNA, the CDR3 is TGTGCCAGCAGCCCAGGTCGGGGTTCCTATAATTCACCCCTCCACTTT. Amino acids: CASSPGRGSYNSPLHF.